The 17 T cell receptor beta chains in this list originate from one sample, sequenced in a study of PD-L1 blockade in urothelial cancer (dated by TCRdb to the late 2010s). What this sample's time point label stands for: peripheral blood 6 weeks after treatment start. Library construction relied on the immunoSEQ multiplex PCR assay. In TCRdb, the immuneACCESS table is reduced to in-frame sequences with V and J assigned. These tables do not hold every clone; where another copy was compared, an unresolved V gene accounts for under half, and the others remain unexplained. Recorded for this sample are about 22,000 clones; roughly 89% of them occurred a single time. The leading ten clones occupy about 11% of the sample. The source material was PBMCs, sampled around atezolizumab (anti-PD-L1) treatment. The receptors were gathered from a woman aged 60-70 years with urothelial cancer.

The chain uses TRBV9 and TRBJ2-5; D might be TRBD1 (6 bases). V lost 4 bases to trimming and J lost 1 base, with 17 bases between them. Germline V gives CDR1 SGDLS, CDR2 YYNGEE. The CDR3 has 16 residues. The CDR3 DNA is TGTGCCAGCAGCCGCAACAGGGAACTTCCCCAAGAGACCCAGTACTTC. As protein: CASSRNRELPQETQYF.

The V and J genes are TRBV7-9 and TRBJ2-7, with D possibly matching TRBD2 (5 bases). Germline V gene sequence: CDR1 SEHNR, CDR2 FQNEAQ (reference sequence). The CDR3 loop spans 14 amino acids. V was trimmed by 2 bases and J by 0 bases, leaving 8 bases between them. In DNA form, the CDR3 reads TGTGCCAGCAGCTTACTAGGGAGCTCCTACGAGCAGTACTTC. It is translated as CASSLLGSSYEQYF. The full variable domain, rest sourced from reference TRBV7-9 and TRBJ2-7, is DTGVSQNPRHKITKRGQNVTFRCDPISEHNRLYWYRQTLGQGPEFLTYFQNEAQLEKSRLLSDRFSAERPKGSFSTLEIQRTEQGDSAMYLCASSLLGSSYEQYFGPGTRLTVT.

CDR3 DNA: TGTGCCAGCTCACCGGATCCCCGTGTGGGAGGTCAGTACTTC. As protein: CASSPDPRVGGQYF. The chain has TRBV18 and TRBJ2-4, with a weak D call TRBD2 (6 bases). V dropped 3 bases and J dropped 12 bases, with 18 bases sitting between them. The CDR3 is 14 amino acids. Per germline, CDR1 KGHSH and CDR2 LQKENI. Full variable domain (remainder filled in from reference TRBV18 and TRBJ2-4): NAGVMQNPRHLVRRRGQEARLRCSPMKGHSHVYWYRQLPEEGLKFMVYLQKENIIDESGMPKERFSAEFPKEGPSILRIQQVVRGDSAAYFCASSPDPRVGGQYFGAGTRLSVL.

This chain links TRBV28 with TRBJ2-7, with 9 nucleotides matching TRBD1. The CDR3 loop spans 15 amino acids. The V and J ends lost 5 bases and 0 bases, in that order; junction bases with no gene match: 5. CDR1 is MDHEN and CDR2 is SYDVKM in the germline V gene. The CDR3 bases are TGTGCCAGCAGTGGACAGGGGACAGTCTCCTACGAGCAGTACTTC. This encodes CASSGQGTVSYEQYF.

CDR3 sequence reads: CASSRPHIKGGTEAFF. CDR3 in DNA: TGTGCCAGCAGCCGTCCCCACATCAAAGGGGGCACTGAAGCTTTCTTT. The rearrangement uses TRBV5-4 and TRBJ1-1; tentatively, D is TRBD1 (6 bases). There are 16 residues in the CDR3. Germline-derived CDR1 and CDR2 are SGHNT and YYREEE (reference sequence). The V and J ends lost 4 bases and 4 bases respectively, with 20 bases between them.

The gene calls are TRBV4-3 and TRBJ2-4, with a weak D call TRBD2 (5 bases). CDR3 length equals 16 residues. The germline V gene encodes CDR1 LGHNA and CDR2 YSLEER. The germline V and J ends were trimmed by 1 base and 0 bases, with 10 bases remaining between them. The CDR3 bases are TGCGCCAGCAGCCAAGGGACTTCTTTAGCCAAAAACATTCAGTACTTC. It yields the protein CASSQGTSLAKNIQYF.

The genes are TRBV19 and TRBJ1-5; a weak D match, TRBD1 (5 bases). Germline CDR1 and CDR2: LNHDA and SQIVND (reference sequence). The germline V and J ends were trimmed by 7 bases and 6 bases, with 13 bases remaining between them. CDR3 length: 13 amino acids. CDR3 amino acids: CASTKGVGQPQHF. CDR3 nucleotides: TGTGCCAGTACCAAAGGGGTGGGTCAGCCCCAGCATTTT.

The chain joins TRBV7-2 to TRBJ2-6; D remains ambiguous. Trimming removed 5 bases at V and 0 bases at J, with 8 bases between. Germline CDR1 reads SGHTA; CDR2 reads FQGNSA. CDR3 length equals 15 residues. CDR3 bases: TGTGCCAGCAGCGCGTGGTTCTCTGGGGCCAACGTCCTGACTTTC. It yields the protein CASSAWFSGANVLTF.

V and J are TRBV7-2 and TRBJ1-1; D might be TRBD1 (6 bases). Germline V gene sequence: CDR1 SGHTA, CDR2 FQGNSA. V gave up 5 bases and J gave up 4 bases, with 23 bases separating them. The CDR3 consists of 17 residues. The CDR3 nucleotides are TGTGCCAGCAGCCAGGCAGGGGTTCTAAAAGCCATCACTGAAGCTTTCTTT. Protein: CASSQAGVLKAITEAFF.

This sequence joins TRBV28 and TRBJ2-7; 11 nucleotides line up with TRBD2. CDR1 is MDHEN, CDR2 SYDVKM, per germline. V trimming: 6 bases; J trimming: 3 bases; junction bases outside the gene matches: 7. This CDR3 has 15 amino acids. In DNA, the CDR3 is TGTGCCAGCAGCCCCTCTAGCGGGAGGAACTACGAGCAGTACTTC. Its translation: CASSPSSGRNYEQYF.

This chain joins TRBV5-1 and TRBJ2-6, with 9 bases that match TRBD1. V shed 3 bases, J shed 4 bases, and the junction held 11 bases outside the gene matches. CDR3 length equals 18 residues. Germline V lookup: CDR1 SGHRS, CDR2 YFSETQ. The CDR3 sequence: CASSSVDRGGTGANVLTF. CDR3 coding DNA: TGCGCCAGCAGCTCGGTTGACAGGGGGGGAACCGGGGCCAACGTCCTGACTTTC.

As DNA, the CDR3 is TGTGCCAGCAGGCCGGACAGGGGCTACACTGAAGCTTTCTTT. It codes for CASRPDRGYTEAFF. The chain employs TRBV2 and TRBJ1-1; TRBD1 matches 9 bases. Germline V gives CDR1 SNHLY, CDR2 FYNNEI. CDR3 length equals 14 residues. Trimming at V came to 6 bases and at J to 3 bases, leaving 5 bases not matched to a gene.

V is TRBV29-1 and J is TRBJ2-7, with D maybe TRBD1 (7 bases). Per the germline V gene, CDR1 is SQVTM and CDR2 is ANQGSEA. The CDR3 length is 15 residues. Trimming removed 0 bases at V and 2 bases at J, with 14 bases between. CDR3: CSVEDWAGGTYEQYF. The CDR3 region has the DNA TGCAGCGTTGAAGATTGGGCAGGGGGGACCTACGAGCAGTACTTC.

This sequence joins TRBV7-2 and TRBJ1-2; D remains unclear. Germline-derived CDR1 and CDR2 are SGHTA and FQGNSA. The CDR3 has 12 amino acids. V was pared by 4 bases and J by 8 bases, with 11 bases between. CDR3 protein: CASSSYQEGYTF. DNA of the CDR3: TGTGCCAGCAGCTCCTACCAGGAAGGCTACACCTTC.

This CDR3 is CASSSGTGASYEQYF. The CDR3 nucleotides are TGTGCCAGCAGCTCCGGGACAGGGGCTTCCTACGAGCAGTACTTC. The J gene is TRBJ2-7, the V gene TRBV5-4, with 10 bases lining up with TRBD1. Losses at the gene ends were 3 bases for V and 1 base for J; bases not matched to a gene: 4. The CDR3 runs to 15 residues. Germline V CDR1 and CDR2: SGHNT, YYREEE (reference sequence).

This sequence joins TRBV11-3 and TRBJ2-1; 8 positions match TRBD2. With 4 bases clipped from V and 5 bases from J, the junction kept 7 bases outside the gene matches. CDR1 and CDR2 from the germline V gene are SGHNT and YENEEA. This CDR3 spans 15 amino acids. The CDR3 sequence is CASSSSGTRNNEQFF. CDR3 sequence (DNA): TGTGCCAGCAGCTCATCCGGGACTAGGAACAATGAGCAGTTCTTC.

This clone was counted between two and nine times. This chain joins TRBV11-2 and TRBJ1-5; unclear D gene. Looked up from germline, CDR1 is SGHAT and CDR2 is FQNNGV. The length of the CDR3 is 14 residues. V shed 1 base and J shed 1 base, with 5 bases lying between them. The CDR3 DNA is TGTGCCAGCAGCTTAGGGGCAAGCAATCAGCCCCAGCATTTT. Protein sequence: CASSLGASNQPQHF.